Listed below are T cell receptor beta chains from one sample, sequenced in a study of cytomegalovirus exposure and HLA in healthy donors. Some clones are missing from TCRdb's copy, which holds only in-frame ones; the method was immunoSEQ multiplex PCR. Among 220,000 or so clones, about 75% were seen once, and the ten largest hold under 2%. The sample was PBMCs. The receptors stem from a woman aged 25-40 years in good health and CMV-seronegative. The conserved cysteine and the conserved F or W are not part of the CDR3 here.

TRBJ1-1,TRBV19,11,ASSGWANTEAF
TRBJ1-1,TRBV6-6,11,ASSYRQGAEAF
TRBJ1-2,TRBV18,13,ASSNIGQGMEGYT
TRBJ1-2,TRBV29-1,9,SVEESYGYT
TRBJ2-3,TRBV5-1,14,ASSIGTSGRTDTQY
TRBJ1-6,TRBV7-9,10,ASSSNNSPLH
TRBJ1-4,TRBV2,13,ASSGTRTGYEKLF
TRBJ1-1,TRBV27,12,ASRGAGARTEAF
TRBJ2-5,TRBV9,13,ASSVAGDLQETQY
TRBJ2-7,TRBV18,10,ASSPLPYEQY
TRBJ1-2,TRBV5-6,11,ASSSEVLRGYT
TRBJ1-1,TRBV6-1,13,ASRALTGPNTEAF
TRBJ2-5,TRBV18,14,ASSPLAGAVGQTQY
TRBJ1-5,TRBV7-8,13,ASSHRGAGNQPQH
TRBJ1-1,TRBV6-5,10,ASRDWGTEAF
TRBJ1-2,TRBV7-9,11,SSSLESNYGYT
TRBJ2-3,TRBV7-2,15,ASSLDAAGVSTDTQY
TRBJ1-1,TRBV9,11,ASSVTGGTEAF
TRBJ1-2,TRBV28,14,ASDSSGDPNNYGYT
TRBJ2-7,TRBV29-1,13,SVGGLAGGTPEQY
TRBJ2-1,TRBV5-1,13,ATGQGAGESNEQF
TRBJ2-2,TRBV18,13,ASSPLDSYTGELF
TRBJ2-5,TRBV6-6,13,ASSPILATQETQY
TRBJ1-6,TRBV7-2,14,ASSQVVGQPNSPLH
TRBJ1-5,TRBV2,13,ASSGRGLRGQPQH
TRBJ1-5,TRBV7-9,15,DSSLSGTATVNQPQH
TRBJ2-6,TRBV7-9,14,ASSFQGAAGANVLT
TRBJ2-2,TRBV4-1,13,ASSPWTDNTGELF